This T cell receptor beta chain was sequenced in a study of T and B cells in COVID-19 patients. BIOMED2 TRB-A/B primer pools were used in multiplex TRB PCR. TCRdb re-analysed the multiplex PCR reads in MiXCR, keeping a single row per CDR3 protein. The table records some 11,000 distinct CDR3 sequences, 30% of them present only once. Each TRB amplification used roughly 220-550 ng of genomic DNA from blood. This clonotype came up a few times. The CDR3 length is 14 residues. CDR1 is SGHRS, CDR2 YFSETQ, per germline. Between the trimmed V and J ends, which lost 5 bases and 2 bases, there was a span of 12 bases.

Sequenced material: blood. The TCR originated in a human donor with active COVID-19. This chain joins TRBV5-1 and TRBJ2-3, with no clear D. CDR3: CASSIRSDTDTQYF. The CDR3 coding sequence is TGCGCCAGCAGTATAAGGTCCGACACAGATACGCAGTATTTT.